This T cell receptor beta chain was sequenced for a study of STAT3 mutations in large granular lymphocyte leukemia. On the study more broadly: Roughly half of the longitudinally sequenced T-LGLL patients carried detectable canonical activating STAT3 mutations. Over half of T-LGLL patients had one or more immunosuppressive regimens.

The CDR3 covers 12 residues. V lost 7 bases and J lost 6; bases outside the gene matches: 3. Germline CDR1 reads MGHDK; CDR2 reads SYGVNS. Overall study findings and caveats: In T-cell large granular lymphocyte leukemia, about half of patients showed multiple immunodominant subclonotypes. In several patients, dominant TCR clone burden exceeded STAT3 mutant burden.

This clone was recorded only once. Its antigen is not identified. The repertoire was sequenced with immunoSEQ multiplex PCR; TCRdb's copy has only in-frame clones and lacks some. This sample has 2,000 to 3,000 clones, with about 47% found just once. The sequence was obtained from a man between 60 and 75 years old with T-cell large granular lymphocyte leukemia. Some clones in this sample may be carry-over from other donors' samples. V is TRBV25-1 and J is TRBJ1-2; 9 bases fit TRBD1. Sequences were obtained from peripheral blood mononuclear cells. In DNA, the CDR3 is TGTGCCAGCACGACAGGGGGTGATGGCTACACCTTC. Residues: CASTTGGDGYTF.